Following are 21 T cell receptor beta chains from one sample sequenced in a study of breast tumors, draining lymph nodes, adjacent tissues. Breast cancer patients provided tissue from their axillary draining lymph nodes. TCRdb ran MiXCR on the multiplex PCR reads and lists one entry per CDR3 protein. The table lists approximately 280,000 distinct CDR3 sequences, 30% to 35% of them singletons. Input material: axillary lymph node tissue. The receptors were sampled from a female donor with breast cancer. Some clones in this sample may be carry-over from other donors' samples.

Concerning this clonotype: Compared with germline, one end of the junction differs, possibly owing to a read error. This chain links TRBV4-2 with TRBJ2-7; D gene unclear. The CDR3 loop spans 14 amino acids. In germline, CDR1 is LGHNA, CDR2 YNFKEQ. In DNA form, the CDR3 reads TGTGCCAGCAGCCAAGATCTAAGCTCCTGCGAGCAGTACTTC. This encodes CASSQDLSSCEQYF.

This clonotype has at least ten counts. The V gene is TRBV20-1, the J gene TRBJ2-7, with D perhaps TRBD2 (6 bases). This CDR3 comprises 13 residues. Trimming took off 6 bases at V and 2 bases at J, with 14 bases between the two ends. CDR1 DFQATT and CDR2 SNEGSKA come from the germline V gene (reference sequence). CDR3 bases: TGCAGTGCGACTAGGTGGGATGCCTACGAGCAGTACTTC. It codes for CSATRWDAYEQYF.

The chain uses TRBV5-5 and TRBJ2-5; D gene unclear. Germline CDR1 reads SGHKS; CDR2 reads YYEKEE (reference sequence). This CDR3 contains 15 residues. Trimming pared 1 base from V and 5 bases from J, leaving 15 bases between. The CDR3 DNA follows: TGTGCCAGCAGCTTGCTCGCCGGCCCCGTCGAGACCCAGTACTTC. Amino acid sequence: CASSLLAGPVETQYF.

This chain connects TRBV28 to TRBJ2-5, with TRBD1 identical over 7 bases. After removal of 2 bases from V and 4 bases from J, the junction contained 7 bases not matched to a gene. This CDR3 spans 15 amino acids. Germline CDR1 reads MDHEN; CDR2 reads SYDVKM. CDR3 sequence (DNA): TGTGCCAGCAGTTTAAGGACAGGTTCTAGAGAGACCCAGTACTTC. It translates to CASSLRTGSRETQYF.

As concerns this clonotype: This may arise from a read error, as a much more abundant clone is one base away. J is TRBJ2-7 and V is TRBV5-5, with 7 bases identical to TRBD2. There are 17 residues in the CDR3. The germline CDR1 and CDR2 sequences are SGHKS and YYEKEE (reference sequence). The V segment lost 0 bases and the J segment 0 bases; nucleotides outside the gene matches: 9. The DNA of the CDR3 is TGTGCCAGCAGCTTGGGAGGTACAGCGGGAAGCTCCTACGAGCAGTACTTC. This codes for CASSLGGTAGSSYEQYF. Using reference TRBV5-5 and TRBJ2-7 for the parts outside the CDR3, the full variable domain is DAGVTQSPTHLIKTRGQQVTLRCSPISGHKSVSWYQQVLGQGPQFIFQYYEKEERGRGNFPDRFSARQFPNYSSELNVNALLLGDSALYLCASSLGGTAGSSYEQYFGPGTRLTVT.

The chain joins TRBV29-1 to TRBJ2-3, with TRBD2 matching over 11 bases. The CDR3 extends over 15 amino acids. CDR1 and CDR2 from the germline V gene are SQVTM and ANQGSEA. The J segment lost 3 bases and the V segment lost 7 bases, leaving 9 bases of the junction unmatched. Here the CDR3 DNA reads TGCAGCGCCGGACAAAGACTAGCGGGAACAGATACGCAGTATTTT. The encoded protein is CSAGQRLAGTDTQYF.

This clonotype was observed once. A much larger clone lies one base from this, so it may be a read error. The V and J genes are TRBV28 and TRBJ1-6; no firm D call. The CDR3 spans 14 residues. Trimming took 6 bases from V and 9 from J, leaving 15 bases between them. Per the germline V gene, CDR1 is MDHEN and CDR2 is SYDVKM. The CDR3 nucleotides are TGTGCCAGCAGCTTCAGGCGAAGGGTTTCACCCCTCCACTTT. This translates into CASSFRRRVSPLHF.

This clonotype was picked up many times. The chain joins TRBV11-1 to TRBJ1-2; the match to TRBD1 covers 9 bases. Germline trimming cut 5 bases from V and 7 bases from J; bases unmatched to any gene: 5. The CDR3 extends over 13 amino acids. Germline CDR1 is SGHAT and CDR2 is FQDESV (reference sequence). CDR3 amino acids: CASSGQGRGGYTF. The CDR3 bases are TGTGCCAGCAGCGGACAGGGGAGGGGTGGCTACACCTTC. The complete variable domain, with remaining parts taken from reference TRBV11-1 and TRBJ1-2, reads EAEVAQSPRYKITEKSQAVAFWCDPISGHATLYWYRQILGQGPELLVQFQDESVVDDSQLPKDRFSAERLKGVDSTLKIQPAELGDSAMYLCASSGQGRGGYTFGSGTRLTVV.

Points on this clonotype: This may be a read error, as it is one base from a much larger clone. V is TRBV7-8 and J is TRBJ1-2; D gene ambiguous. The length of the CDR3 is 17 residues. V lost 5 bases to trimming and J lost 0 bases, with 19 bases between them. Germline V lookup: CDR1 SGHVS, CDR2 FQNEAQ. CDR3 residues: CASSTVNLGEANYGYTF. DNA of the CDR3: TGTGCCAGCAGCACTGTTAACCTCGGGGAGGCTAACTATGGCTACACCTTC.

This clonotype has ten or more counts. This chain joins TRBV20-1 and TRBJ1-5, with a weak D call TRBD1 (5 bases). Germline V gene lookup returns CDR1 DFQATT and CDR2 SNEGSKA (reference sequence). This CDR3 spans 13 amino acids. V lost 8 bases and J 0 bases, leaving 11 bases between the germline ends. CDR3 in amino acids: CSSQGDSNQPQHF. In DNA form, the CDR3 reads TGCAGTTCCCAGGGAGATAGCAATCAGCCCCAGCATTTT.

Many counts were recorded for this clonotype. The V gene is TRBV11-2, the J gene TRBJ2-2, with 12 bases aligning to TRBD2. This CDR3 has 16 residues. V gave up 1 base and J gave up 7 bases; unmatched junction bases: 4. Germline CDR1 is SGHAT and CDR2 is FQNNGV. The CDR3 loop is CASSLGLAGAGGELFF. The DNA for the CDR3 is TGTGCCAGCAGCTTAGGACTAGCGGGAGCTGGCGGGGAGCTGTTTTTT.

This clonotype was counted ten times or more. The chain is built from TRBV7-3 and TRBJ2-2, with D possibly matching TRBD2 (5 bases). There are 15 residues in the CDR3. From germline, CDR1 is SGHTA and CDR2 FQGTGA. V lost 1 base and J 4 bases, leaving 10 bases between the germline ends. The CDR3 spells CASSLRGRGTGELFF. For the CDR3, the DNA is TGTGCCAGCAGCTTAAGAGGGCGAGGCACCGGGGAGCTGTTTTTT.

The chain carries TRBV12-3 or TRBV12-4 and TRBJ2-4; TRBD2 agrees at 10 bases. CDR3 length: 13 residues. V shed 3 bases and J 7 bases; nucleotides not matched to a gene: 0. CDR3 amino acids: CASSLTSGNIQYF. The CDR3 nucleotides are TGTGCCAGCAGTTTGACTAGCGGGAACATTCAGTACTTC.

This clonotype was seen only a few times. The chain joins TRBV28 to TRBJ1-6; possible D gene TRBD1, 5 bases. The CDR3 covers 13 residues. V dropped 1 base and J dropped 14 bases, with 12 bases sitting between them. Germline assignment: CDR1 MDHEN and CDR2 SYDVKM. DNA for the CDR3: TGTGCCAGCAGTTTATTGGGCCAGGGAACCCTCCACTTT. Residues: CASSLLGQGTLHF.

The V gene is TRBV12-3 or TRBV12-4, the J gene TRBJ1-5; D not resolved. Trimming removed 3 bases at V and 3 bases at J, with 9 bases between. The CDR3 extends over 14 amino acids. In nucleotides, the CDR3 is TGTGCCAGCAGTTTGATGGGAAACAATCAGCCCCAGCATTTT. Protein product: CASSLMGNNQPQHF.

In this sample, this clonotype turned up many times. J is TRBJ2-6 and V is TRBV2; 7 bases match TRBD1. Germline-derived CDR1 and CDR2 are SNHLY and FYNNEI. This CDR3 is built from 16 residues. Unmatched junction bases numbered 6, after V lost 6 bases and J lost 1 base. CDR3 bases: TGTGCCAGCAGCGACAGGGTTTTTTCTGGGGCCAACGTCCTGACTTTC. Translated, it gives CASSDRVFSGANVLTF.

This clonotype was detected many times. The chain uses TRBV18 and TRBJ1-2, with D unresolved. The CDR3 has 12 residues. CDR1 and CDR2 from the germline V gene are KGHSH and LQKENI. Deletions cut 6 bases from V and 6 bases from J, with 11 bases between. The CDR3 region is CASSSLGDGYTF. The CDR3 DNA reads TGTGCCAGCTCGTCCCTCGGGGATGGCTACACCTTC.

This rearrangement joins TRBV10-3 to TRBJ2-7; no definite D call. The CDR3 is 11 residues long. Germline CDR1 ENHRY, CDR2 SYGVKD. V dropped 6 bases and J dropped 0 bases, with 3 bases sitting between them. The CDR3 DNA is TGTGCCATCAGCGACTCCTACGAGCAGTACTTC. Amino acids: CAISDSYEQYF.

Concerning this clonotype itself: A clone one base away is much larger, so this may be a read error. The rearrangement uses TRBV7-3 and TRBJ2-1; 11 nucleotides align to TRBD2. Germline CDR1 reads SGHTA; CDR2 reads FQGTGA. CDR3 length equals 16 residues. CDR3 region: CAGSRNLAGGRNEQFF. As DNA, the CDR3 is TGTGCCGGCAGCAGAAATCTAGCGGGAGGACGGAATGAGCAGTTCTTC.

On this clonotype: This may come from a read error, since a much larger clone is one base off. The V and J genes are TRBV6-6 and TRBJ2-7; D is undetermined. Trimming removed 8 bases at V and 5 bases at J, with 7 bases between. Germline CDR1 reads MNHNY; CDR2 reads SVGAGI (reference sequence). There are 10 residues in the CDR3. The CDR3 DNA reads TGTGCCAGCGCTGTTGACGAGCAGTACTTC. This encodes CASAVDEQYF.

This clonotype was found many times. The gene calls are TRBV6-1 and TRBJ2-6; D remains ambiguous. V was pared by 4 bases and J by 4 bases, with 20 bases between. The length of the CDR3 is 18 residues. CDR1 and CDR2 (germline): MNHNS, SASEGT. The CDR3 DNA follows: TGTGCCAGCAGTGTTCTCCCTGATACAAGTAGGGGGGCCAACGTCCTGACTTTC. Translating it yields CASSVLPDTSRGANVLTF.